The 17 T cell receptor beta chains reported below all come from one sample, sequenced in a study of early T cells in non-severe SARS-CoV-2 infection. Each CDR3 protein is one row after TCRdb ran MiXCR on the 5' RACE reads. The sample gives fewer than 100,000 distinct CDR3 sequences, about 15% of which show up once; 2.5% to 3% is in the top ten. Sequencing used whole blood. The receptors were sampled from an adult who was a healthcare worker with PCR-confirmed SARS-CoV-2 infection or an uninfected control (not recorded which).

A few counts support this clonotype. The chain is built from TRBV11-2 and TRBJ1-2; the D gene is possibly TRBD1 (6 bases). V was clipped by 5 bases and J by 2 bases, with 15 bases between them. Looked up from germline, CDR1 is SGHAT and CDR2 is FQNNGV. The CDR3 runs 15 residues. CDR3 DNA: TGTGCCAGCAGCCCCACCGGGGGGGCGAACTATGGCTACACCTTC. This gives the protein CASSPTGGANYGYTF.

This chain joins TRBV29-1 and TRBJ2-1; D remains ambiguous. The germline V and J ends were trimmed by 6 bases and 9 bases, with 9 bases remaining between them. The CDR3 is 10 residues long. Germline CDR1 SQVTM, CDR2 ANQGSEA. The CDR3 region has the DNA TGCAGCGTCCCACTGGGTGAGCAGTTCTTC. Amino acid sequence: CSVPLGEQFF.

This clonotype came up a few times. This chain links TRBV15 with TRBJ2-7; D may be TRBD1 (5 bases). Germline values: CDR1 LNHNV, CDR2 YYDKDF (reference sequence). Trimming removed 5 bases at V and 5 bases at J, with 16 bases between. This CDR3 contains 14 residues. This CDR3 is CATSPLGRANEQYF. As DNA, the CDR3 is TGTGCCACCAGCCCCTTGGGCAGGGCGAACGAGCAGTACTTC.

The J gene is TRBJ2-4, the V gene TRBV30; TRBD1 aligns across 8 bases. Germline V gene data show CDR1 as GTSNPN and CDR2 as SVGIG (reference sequence). The CDR3 spans 13 residues. The ends lost 5 bases at V and 6 bases at J; junction bases unmatched: 6. CDR3 in DNA: TGTGCCTGGCGACAGGGGAATGGAAACATTCAGTACTTC. This gives the protein CAWRQGNGNIQYF.

This clonotype was seen only a few times. The chain employs TRBV3-1 and TRBJ1-1, with 8 bases lining up with TRBD1. This CDR3 has 15 residues. CDR1 is LGHDT and CDR2 is YNNKEL in the germline V gene (reference sequence). V was clipped by 1 base and J by 4 bases; unmatched bases: 5. DNA for the CDR3: TGTGCCAGCAGCCAAGGCGGACAGGGAGGCACTGAAGCTTTCTTT. Encoded protein: CASSQGGQGGTEAFF.

The genes are TRBV9 and TRBJ2-2; D assignment may be TRBD1 or TRBD2 (5 bases each). CDR3 size: 16 residues. Germline CDR1 reads SGDLS; CDR2 reads YYNGEE. Between the trimmed V and J ends, which lost 0 bases and 3 bases, there was a span of 12 bases. CDR3 sequence (DNA): TGTGCCAGCAGCGTAGAAGGGACCCGAGACACCGGGGAGCTGTTTTTT. Its protein is CASSVEGTRDTGELFF.

This rearrangement joins TRBV7-8 to TRBJ1-1, with no clear D. The CDR3 is made up of 13 amino acids. V lost 6 bases to trimming and J lost 5 bases, with 13 bases between them. The germline V gene has CDR1 SGHVS and CDR2 FQNEAQ. Here the CDR3 DNA reads TGTGCCAGCAGAACCCCTCTGAGGACTGAAGCTTTCTTT. Its translation is CASRTPLRTEAFF.

V and J are TRBV18 and TRBJ1-5; 9 bases map to TRBD1. V lost 5 bases, J lost 1 base, and 6 bases stayed unmatched. Germline lookup yields CDR1 KGHSH and CDR2 LQKENI. The CDR3 consists of 16 residues. The CDR3: CASSTGGTGSNQPQHF. The CDR3 DNA reads as TGTGCCAGCTCAACAGGGGGGACAGGGAGCAATCAGCCCCAGCATTTT. Combining the CDR3 with reference TRBV18 and TRBJ1-5 gives the whole variable domain NAGVMQNPRHLVRRRGQEARLRCSPMKGHSHVYWYRQLPEEGLKFMVYLQKENIIDESGMPKERFSAEFPKEGPSILRIQQVVRGDSAAYFCASSTGGTGSNQPQHFGDGTRLSIL.

This clonotype has just a few counts. This sequence joins TRBV7-9 and TRBJ2-7; possibly TRBD2 for D (5 bases). In germline, CDR1 is SEHNR, CDR2 FQNEAQ (reference sequence). The CDR3 sequence is 13 residues long. V was trimmed by 1 base and J by 5 bases, leaving 9 bases between them. This CDR3 is CASSLVPGNEQYF. CDR3 nucleotides: TGTGCCAGCAGCTTAGTTCCGGGGAACGAGCAGTACTTC.

The chain uses TRBV6-1 and TRBJ1-5; a weak D match, TRBD1 (6 bases). Germline loops: CDR1 MNHNS, CDR2 SASEGT. V lost 0 bases and J 4 bases, leaving 10 bases between the germline ends. This CDR3 is built from 15 residues. CDR3 DNA sequence: TGTGCCAGCAGTGAAGCGGGACAACAAAATCAGCCCCAGCATTTT. Translated, it gives CASSEAGQQNQPQHF.

This clonotype was seen only a few times. CDR3 sequence (DNA): TGTGCCAGCAGTTACGTTGGGGCAGGGGGAGGTCGCCTCAATGAGCAGTTCTTC. Protein: CASSYVGAGGGRLNEQFF. The V and J genes are TRBV6-2 or TRBV6-3 and TRBJ2-1, with D tentatively TRBD1 (7 bases). CDR1 and CDR2 from the germline V gene are MNHEY and SVGEGT. V was pared by 2 bases and J by 6 bases, with 23 bases between. The CDR3 contains 18 residues.

The chain joins TRBV5-1 to TRBJ2-7, with 8 bases matching TRBD1. Losses at the gene ends were 2 bases for V and 3 bases for J; bases not matched to a gene: 7. Germline CDR1 reads SGHRS; CDR2 reads YFSETQ. This CDR3 spans 15 amino acids. The CDR3 DNA reads as TGCGCCAGCAGCTTAACCGGGACAGGAGGCTACGAGCAGTACTTC. Protein sequence: CASSLTGTGGYEQYF.

The chain carries TRBV12-3 or TRBV12-4 and TRBJ1-4; the match to TRBD1 covers 7 bases. Trimming took 5 bases from V and 5 from J; bases not matched to a gene: 8. The CDR3 contains 15 residues. The CDR3 loop is CASSLAGTDNEKLFF. The CDR3 region has the DNA TGTGCCAGCAGTCTCGCCGGGACAGACAATGAAAAACTGTTTTTT.

DNA of the CDR3: TGTGCCAGCAGTTATTACTCGTGGACGGATGAGCAGTTCTTC. Protein sequence: CASSYYSWTDEQFF. The rearrangement joins TRBV6-2 or TRBV6-3 to TRBJ2-1; D gene ambiguous. Trimming removed 3 bases at V and 8 bases at J, with 14 bases between. The germline gives CDR1 MNHEY, CDR2 SVGEGT. The CDR3 contains 14 residues.

The sample holds many counts of this clonotype. This sequence joins TRBV29-1 and TRBJ2-2, with D possibly TRBD1 on 5 matching bases. V shed 4 bases and J shed 0 bases, with 9 bases lying between them. This CDR3 is 14 amino acids long. The germline CDR1 and CDR2 sequences are SQVTM and ANQGSEA. Here the CDR3 reads CSVGQGTNTGELFF. CDR3 sequence (DNA): TGCAGCGTTGGGCAGGGCACGAACACCGGGGAGCTGTTTTTT.

The table lists this clonotype with a few counts. The V and J genes are TRBV6-5 and TRBJ1-4; 9 bases are shared with TRBD1. Germline-derived CDR1 and CDR2 are MNHEY and SVGAGI. With 6 bases clipped from V and 7 bases from J, the junction kept 12 bases outside the gene matches. The CDR3 covers 16 residues. The CDR3 DNA reads as TGTGCCAGCAGCGACACGGCCGGGACAGGGTCTGAAAAACTGTTTTTT. It is translated as CASSDTAGTGSEKLFF.

The V and J genes are TRBV4-2 and TRBJ2-1; 7 bases fit TRBD1. Germline CDR1 and CDR2: LGHNA and YNFKEQ. The CDR3 extends over 20 amino acids. V lost 0 bases, J lost 3 bases, and 17 bases stayed unmatched. CDR3 in amino acids: CASSQESRNRGLSFYNEQFF. In nucleotides, the CDR3 is TGTGCCAGCAGCCAAGAATCCCGGAACAGGGGCCTTTCTTTCTACAATGAGCAGTTCTTC.